These 19 T cell receptor beta chains were all obtained from the same sample, sequenced in a study of blood T cell repertoires in COVID-19. TCRdb's table, derived via immunoSEQ multiplex PCR, lists solely in-frame clones and lacks some. The sample comprises a few hundred thousand clones, approximately 83% of which are singletons, and roughly 10% rests with the top ten. Sequenced input: peripheral blood. Receptor source: a man aged 80 or over with acute or convalescent COVID-19.

The V gene is TRBV19, the J gene TRBJ2-1; TRBD2 matches at 15 bases. The germline V gene has CDR1 LNHDA and CDR2 SQIVND (reference sequence). V dropped 3 bases and J dropped 1; count of bases not matched to a gene: 10. This CDR3 spans 20 amino acids. The CDR3, as DNA: TGTGCCAGTAGTATCCTACGTCCGGGACTAGCGGGGGGATCCTACAATGAGCAGTTCTTC. This translates into CASSILRPGLAGGSYNEQFF.

The J gene is TRBJ2-7, the V gene TRBV19, with TRBD2 matching over 8 bases. The ends lost 1 base at V and 1 base at J; junction bases unmatched: 6. Germline CDR1 LNHDA, CDR2 SQIVND (reference sequence). CDR3 size: 16 residues. The CDR3 spells CASSIGERGPSYEQYF. CDR3 nucleotides: TGTGCCAGTAGTATAGGTGAGCGGGGGCCTTCCTACGAGCAGTACTTC.

The V call is TRBV7-7, the J call TRBJ2-3, with TRBD1 as a possible D gene (5 bases). Germline lookup yields CDR1 SSHAT and CDR2 FNYEAQ (reference sequence). This CDR3 contains 15 residues. V lost 1 base to trimming and J lost 1 base, with 9 bases between them. Written as DNA, the CDR3 is TGTGCCAGCAGCTTAGGAACAGGACGCACAGATACGCAGTATTTT. Encoded protein: CASSLGTGRTDTQYF.

The chain joins TRBV12-3 or TRBV12-4 to TRBJ1-1, with 7 bases fitting TRBD1. The CDR3 is 13 amino acids. V dropped 3 bases and J dropped 3; count of bases not matched to a gene: 1. The CDR3 DNA sequence: TGTGCCAGCAGTTTTGGGACAGACACTGAAGCTTTCTTT. Translated, it gives CASSFGTDTEAFF.

The rearrangement joins TRBV19 to TRBJ1-5; D is undetermined. CDR1 and CDR2 (germline): LNHDA, SQIVND (reference sequence). V lost 7 bases and J 5 bases, leaving 21 bases between the germline ends. CDR3 size: 16 residues. CDR3 sequence reads: CASKKRGKADDQPQHF. In DNA form, the CDR3 reads TGTGCCAGTAAAAAACGAGGGAAGGCAGACGATCAGCCCCAGCATTTT.

This clone was observed once. The chain has TRBV11-1 and TRBJ1-1, with D possibly TRBD1 on 5 matching bases. The V end lost 1 base, the J end lost 6 bases, and 12 bases lay between the germline ends. Germline lookup yields CDR1 SGHAT and CDR2 FQDESV (reference sequence). This CDR3 has 14 amino acids. CDR3 DNA sequence: TGTGCCAGCAGCTTAGAGCAGGGAAGGGCTGAAGCTTTCTTT. Translation gives CASSLEQGRAEAFF.

The CDR3 sequence: CASSLSGGVQPQHF. CDR3 sequence (DNA): TGTGCCAGCTCACTCTCCGGGGGGGTTCAGCCCCAGCATTTT. The V and J genes are TRBV18 and TRBJ1-5; TRBD1 is a possible D gene (5 bases). The CDR3 contains 14 residues. Between the trimmed V and J ends, which lost 4 bases and 6 bases, there was a span of 13 bases. Germline V gene sequence: CDR1 KGHSH, CDR2 LQKENI.

The genes are TRBV7-2 and TRBJ1-1; 8 positions agree with TRBD1. CDR1 SGHTA and CDR2 FQGNSA come from the germline V gene. The CDR3 sequence is 15 residues long. Trimming at V came to 6 bases and at J to 4 bases, leaving 10 bases not matched to a gene. Here the CDR3 reads CASSKAGTGSTEAFF. CDR3 nucleotide sequence: TGTGCCAGCAGTAAAGCCGGGACAGGTTCCACTGAAGCTTTCTTT. The full variable domain, in which reference TRBV7-2 and TRBJ1-1 provide the parts outside the CDR3, is GAGVSQSPSNKVTEKGKDVELRCDPISGHTALYWYRQSLGQGLEFLIYFQGNSAPDKSGLPSDRFSAERTGGSVSTLTIQRTQQEDSAVYLCASSKAGTGSTEAFFGQGTRLTVV.

In its sample, this clone was seen many times. V gene TRBV28 combines with J gene TRBJ1-2; a possible D gene is TRBD1 (6 bases). V gave up 7 bases and J gave up 8 bases, with 14 bases separating them. There are 12 residues in the CDR3. CDR1 and CDR2 from the germline V gene are MDHEN and SYDVKM. The chain's CDR3 is CASTLTGRGYTF. CDR3 nucleotides: TGTGCCAGCACCCTAACAGGGCGCGGCTACACCTTC.

CDR3 in DNA: TGTGCCAGCAGCTTAGCGCCTACCTCCACCGGGGAGCTGTTTTTT. Its protein is CASSLAPTSTGELFF. The chain employs TRBV11-2 and TRBJ2-2; D gene ambiguous. The length of the CDR3 is 15 residues. Germline V gene sequence: CDR1 SGHAT, CDR2 FQNNGV. V lost 1 base and J lost 4, with 10 bases in between.

The genes are TRBV27 and TRBJ2-7; 7 bases line up with TRBD1. V dropped 4 bases and J dropped 2; count of bases not matched to a gene: 8. CDR1 and CDR2 from the germline V gene are MNHEY and SMNVEV (reference sequence). CDR3 length: 15 residues. CDR3 sequence (DNA): TGTGCCAGCAGTTCACAGGGGTACCTTACCTACGAGCAGTACTTC. Encoded protein: CASSSQGYLTYEQYF.

The V and J genes are TRBV5-1 and TRBJ2-7; tentative D call: TRBD2 (6 bases). Trimming cost V 5 bases and J 0 bases, with 9 bases left between them. This CDR3 has 13 amino acids. Germline loops: CDR1 SGHRS, CDR2 YFSETQ. As DNA, the CDR3 is TGCGCCAGCAGGCTAGCGCTCTCCTACGAGCAGTACTTC. This encodes CASRLALSYEQYF.

The chain couples TRBV6-5 to TRBJ2-7, with TRBD1 as a possible D gene (5 bases). Trimming shortened V by 2 bases and J by 1 base, and 12 bases separated the two germline ends. This CDR3 has 15 amino acids. Germline V gene lookup returns CDR1 MNHEY and CDR2 SVGAGI. This CDR3 is CASSYGQGKSYEQYF. The CDR3 DNA sequence: TGTGCCAGCAGTTACGGTCAGGGCAAGTCCTACGAGCAGTACTTC.

The gene calls are TRBV11-2 and TRBJ2-2; maybe TRBD2 (6 bases). V lost 4 bases and J 4 bases, leaving 22 bases between the germline ends. Germline V gene lookup returns CDR1 SGHAT and CDR2 FQNNGV. This CDR3 has 18 amino acids. CDR3 nucleotides: TGTGCCAGCAGCTCCCCCTGGGGGGTTCGGGATAGCACCGGGGAGCTGTTTTTT. Translation gives CASSSPWGVRDSTGELFF.

The rearrangement links TRBV6-1 to TRBJ1-2; D uncertain. CDR1 and CDR2 (germline): MNHNS, SASEGT. The CDR3 has 11 residues. V dropped 2 bases and J dropped 10 bases, with 8 bases sitting between them. The CDR3 sequence: CASSEPFPYTF. Here the CDR3 DNA reads TGTGCCAGCAGTGAACCGTTTCCCTACACCTTC.

This clone was counted between two and nine times. The rearrangement joins TRBV19 to TRBJ1-2, with 9 bases aligning to TRBD1. Germline CDR1 is LNHDA and CDR2 is SQIVND (reference sequence). The length of the CDR3 is 17 residues. Trimming took 3 bases from V and 1 from J; bases not matched to a gene: 9. In nucleotides, the CDR3 is TGTGCCAGTAGTATTCGTCGGACAGGGGACCTTAACTATGGCTACACCTTC. Amino acids: CASSIRRTGDLNYGYTF.

The V gene is TRBV3-1 (or the pseudogene TRBV3-2), the J gene TRBJ2-7; TRBD2 is a possible D gene (6 bases). Trimming removed 4 bases at V and 0 bases at J, with 10 bases between. The length of the CDR3 is 14 residues. Germline V gene data show CDR1 as LGHDT and CDR2 as YNNKEL (reference sequence). The CDR3 region has the DNA TGTGCCAGCAGCCCCCCCGGGAGCTCCTACGAGCAGTACTTC. Translating gives CASSPPGSSYEQYF.

This clone turned up a few times. This chain connects TRBV6-6 to TRBJ2-1, with D perhaps matching TRBD2 (5 bases). The CDR3 length is 15 residues. Trimming pared 2 bases from V and 3 bases from J, leaving 11 bases between. Germline CDR1 is MNHNY and CDR2 is SVGAGI (reference sequence). This CDR3 is CASSYDYTSYNEQFF. In DNA form, the CDR3 reads TGTGCCAGCAGTTACGATTATACTAGCTACAATGAGCAGTTCTTC.

The chain is built from TRBV19 and TRBJ2-1; 10 bases line up with TRBD2. Per the germline V gene, CDR1 is LNHDA and CDR2 is SQIVND (reference sequence). With V trimmed by 4 bases and J by 4 bases, 4 bases remained unmatched. This CDR3 is 15 amino acids long. The CDR3 DNA follows: TGTGCCAGTAGTACAGGACTAGCGGAGTACAATGAGCAGTTCTTC. Its translation is CASSTGLAEYNEQFF.